This TCR beta chain was captured by sequencing in a study of identical twins (dated by TCRdb to about 2016). Background on the whole study: TCR alpha and beta repertoires from monozygotic twins, unrelated adults of various ages and cord blood were deep-sequenced to test whether fetal clonotypes persist. To rule out contamination, replicate twin experiments were performed at different times with different library preparation protocols. General findings and caveats noted by the study authors: Because the same donors could not be followed over many years, conclusions were based on cross-sectional statistical analysis. Compared with coincidental sharing between unrelated individuals, out-of-frame TCR alpha sequences shared between twins had an excess of sequences with low generation probability. Recombination models systematically underestimated out-of-frame TCR alpha sharing in monozygotic twins but agreed with sharing between unrelated individuals. Abundant cord blood beta clonotypes had fewer insertions, young adult naive repertoires showed a similar but weaker trend, and memory repertoires showed no such trend. A weaker excess of twin sharing was found in beta out-of-frame sequences because the signal-to-noise ratio was lowered by fewer shared sequences. Zero-insertion analyses could be partly confounded by invariant T cells such as MAIT and iNKT, though diverse VJ usage argued against such confounding for most clonotypes.

The library came from 5' RACE. Data came from an Illumina HiSeq 2000. A universal primer binding site was added through template switching, and the final cDNA carried a unique molecular identifier so that TCR cDNA molecules could be counted accurately. First-strand cDNA for TCR alpha and beta chains was synthesized from specific primers in the conserved constant-segment region. To control for contamination, every cDNA library was double barcoded, receiving both a SMART-Mk sample barcode and Illumina barcodes. TruSeq adapter sequences along with Illumina sample barcodes were introduced in two successive PCR steps. Sequencing of the TCR alpha and beta cDNA libraries was done on the Illumina HiSeq platform using custom primers. Processing in the source paper ran as follows. Unique molecular identifiers were extracted from raw reads with MiGEC, and CDR3 positions were determined with MiXCR. Recombination models were inferred per individual with the repgenHMM and IGoR tools using an EM algorithm. The analysis of shared clonotypes was done with the tcR package in R, with sharing normalized by the product of cloneset sizes. To study raw recombination free of thymic and clonal selection effects, out-of-frame nonproductive sequences were analyzed. The public reads were quality trimmed at Q25 with fastp and then assembled into clones with MiXCR by TCRdb, keeping productive beta chains. Merged by CDR3 protein, the rows form single entries marked with the most common genes and DNA. TCRdb, not the original authors, processed these V and J calls. The sample contains 310,000 or so distinct CDR3 sequences, around 9.7% of them found a single time. The ten largest account for 5.5% to 9% of the sample.

In regard to this clonotype: It lacks a known antigen. No per-base quality is available; no much larger clone lies one base away.

Every donor in the study was a healthy Caucasian. Three pairs of female monozygotic twins, all aged roughly 18 to 29 years, were included in the twin cohort. CD4+ and CD8+ T cell populations were isolated with positive isolation kits from Invitrogen. V and J lose 0 bases and 7 bases, and a span of 12 bases separates them. Via the germline V gene, CDR1 is LGHNA and CDR2 YNFKEQ. The CDR3 runs 14 residues from the cysteine to the phenylalanine. The read is trimmed to its CDR3 DNA, 42 bases read in frame from base 1. The data were also submitted as part of a second study, on yellow fever vaccine responses in identical twins. The second publication reports: The authors reported that the T cell response to vaccination in identical twins appeared partly convergent and partly personalized. Focusing on identical twins, the study followed the T cell clones that responded to the vaccine, and did so with precision.

This TCR derives from a young woman in good health. Material for sequencing was CD8+ T cells sorted from blood. The chain employs TRBV4-2 and TRBJ1-1, with an unclear D gene assignment. The sequenced DNA is TGTGCCAGCAGCCAAGAGGAGGGAACGCATGAAGCTTTCTTT. This encodes CASSQEEGTHEAFF.